This entry describes one T cell receptor beta chain. The data belong to a study of cytomegalovirus exposure and HLA in healthy donors. The PCR was carried out with 60 Vbeta primers and 13 Jbeta primers. Method: immunoSEQ multiplex PCR; TCRdb's copy keeps in-frame clones and lacks some. The table includes more than 85,000 clones, roughly three quarters detected once. The CDR3 is made up of 15 amino acids. V gave up 7 bases and J gave up 5 bases, with 21 bases separating them. Per germline, CDR1 SEHNR and CDR2 FQNEAQ (reference sequence). The chain recombines TRBV7-9 with TRBJ2-7; no clear D gene. Specimen: PBMCs. The clonotype was recovered from a female donor in good health and CMV-seronegative. The CDR3 loop reads CASTKVSGPRDEQYF. Written as DNA, the CDR3 is TGTGCCAGCACCAAGGTCTCCGGCCCCCGGGACGAGCAGTACTTC.